This record looks at one TCR beta chain sequence and its context. What it recognizes is unknown. TEMRA cells were FACS-enriched, unlike CD8+ and CD4+ T cells, which were negatively isolated. An amount of RNA that ranged from roughly 0.45 to 1 ug was reverse transcribed with random hexamers. The amplification used immunoSEQ multiplex PCR on TCR beta CDR3; it spanned 54 Vbeta and 13 Jbeta. TCRdb re-called the immunoSEQ multiplex PCR reads through MiXCR, storing one row per CDR3 protein. The data contain 200,000 to 250,000 distinct CDR3 sequences, around 96% of them singletons. These data are taken from a study of CD8 T cells in Susac syndrome. Broader study findings: Only a relatively small number of individuals were included in the TCR sequencing and HLA analysis.

Sequenced sample: CD4+ T cells from PBMCs. The TCR comes from a human donor with multiple sclerosis.

The CDR3 region is CSARRTGEVREQYF. DNA of the CDR3: TGCAGTGCTAGGAGGACAGGGGAAGTTCGCGAGCAGTACTTC. The chain is built from TRBV20-1 and TRBJ2-7, with 9 bases matching TRBD1. The CDR3 has 14 residues. With 3 bases clipped from V and 6 bases from J, the junction kept 9 bases outside the gene matches. From germline, CDR1 is DFQATT and CDR2 SNEGSKA (reference sequence).